These 6 T cell receptor beta chains share one sample of origin, sequenced in a study of CD8 T cells in ankylosing spondylitis (dated by TCRdb to about 2017). The protocol used for the library was 5' RACE. Instrument on record: Illumina HiSeq 2500. TCRdb cleaned the public reads at Q25 with fastp, built clones with MiXCR and kept in-frame beta chains. Every entry covers one CDR3 protein and lists the most common genes and DNA from its rows. This sample has 200,000 or so distinct CDR3 sequences in its table, and under 15% of those were observed once. The top ten hold roughly 11% of the sample. Sequenced: blood, either unsorted or a sorted T cell fraction (not recorded which). All receptors come from a female donor with ankylosing spondylitis or in good health (not recorded which).

This clonotype was detected ten times or more. J is TRBJ2-7 and V is TRBV9; no definite D call. V lost 0 bases and J lost 3, with 10 bases in between. Per the germline V gene, CDR1 is SGDLS and CDR2 is YYNGEE. CDR3 length: 14 amino acids. For the CDR3, the DNA is TGTGCCAGCAGCGTAGGTGTCAGCGACTACGAGCAGTACTTC. Protein: CASSVGVSDYEQYF.

This clonotype was seen at least ten times. V is TRBV20-1 and J is TRBJ1-4, with 7 bases fitting TRBD1. After removal of 5 bases from V and 4 bases from J, the junction contained 10 bases not matched to a gene. CDR1 and CDR2 (germline): DFQATT, SNEGSKA (reference sequence). The CDR3 spans 15 residues. In DNA form, the CDR3 reads TGCAGTGCTTCCCTACCGGGACAGATTAATGAAAAACTGTTTTTT. Its translation: CSASLPGQINEKLFF.

The chain is built from TRBV29-1 and TRBJ2-6, with D unresolved. The CDR3 contains 13 residues. The V gene's germline CDR1 is SQVTM and CDR2 ANQGSEA. V was trimmed by 3 bases and J by 1 base, leaving 4 bases between them. The CDR3 region has the DNA TGCAGCGTTGAGCGTTCTGGGGCCAACGTCCTGACTTTC. Its protein is CSVERSGANVLTF.

At least ten counts were recorded for this clonotype. The chain couples TRBV30 to TRBJ1-4, with D tentatively TRBD1 (6 bases). V lost 4 bases and J lost 4, with 19 bases in between. This CDR3 is 16 amino acids long. CDR1 and CDR2 (germline): GTSNPN, SVGIG (reference sequence). The CDR3: CAWKGGLGRRNEKLFF. The CDR3 nucleotides are TGTGCCTGGAAGGGGGGGCTGGGACGGCGTAATGAAAAACTGTTTTTT.

The sample holds many counts of this clonotype. The V call is TRBV12-3 or TRBV12-4, the J call TRBJ1-6; TRBD1 is a possible D gene (6 bases). Trimming pared 5 bases from V and 6 bases from J, leaving 11 bases between. The CDR3 spans 14 residues. As DNA, the CDR3 is TGTGCCAGCAGTCTACAGGGTACTAATTCACCCCTCCACTTT. Protein: CASSLQGTNSPLHF.

The chain combines TRBV10-3 with TRBJ2-7, with TRBD1 identical over 9 bases. The length of the CDR3 is 15 residues. Trimming cost V 4 bases and J 7 bases; bases outside gene matches: 11. The germline gives CDR1 ENHRY, CDR2 SYGVKD. The CDR3 coding sequence is TGTGCCATCAGTGGATCCGGGACAGGGAGAGGGGAGCAGTACTTC. As protein: CAISGSGTGRGEQYF.